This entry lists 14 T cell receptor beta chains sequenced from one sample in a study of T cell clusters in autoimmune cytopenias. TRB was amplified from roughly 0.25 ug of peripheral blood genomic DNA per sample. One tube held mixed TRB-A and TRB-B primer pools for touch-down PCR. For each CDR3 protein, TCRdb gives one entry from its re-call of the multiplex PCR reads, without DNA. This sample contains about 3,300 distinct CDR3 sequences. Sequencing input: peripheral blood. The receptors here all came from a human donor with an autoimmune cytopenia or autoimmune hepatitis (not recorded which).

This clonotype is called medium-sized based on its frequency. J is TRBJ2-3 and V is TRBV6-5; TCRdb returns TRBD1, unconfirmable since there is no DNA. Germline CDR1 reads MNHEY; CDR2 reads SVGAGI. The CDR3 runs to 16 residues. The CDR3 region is CASSEVTGQGADTQYF.

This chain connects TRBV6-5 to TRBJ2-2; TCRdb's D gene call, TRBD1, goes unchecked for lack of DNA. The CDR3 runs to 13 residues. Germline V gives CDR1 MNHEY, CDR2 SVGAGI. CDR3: CASSPTGGGELFF.

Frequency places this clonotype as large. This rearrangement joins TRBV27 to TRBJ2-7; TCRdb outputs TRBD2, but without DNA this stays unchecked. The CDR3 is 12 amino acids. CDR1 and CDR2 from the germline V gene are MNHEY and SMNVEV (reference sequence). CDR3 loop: CASRPRGGEQYF.

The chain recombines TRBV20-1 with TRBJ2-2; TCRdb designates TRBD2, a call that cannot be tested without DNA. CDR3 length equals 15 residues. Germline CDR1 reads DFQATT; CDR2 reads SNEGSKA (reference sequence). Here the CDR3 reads CSALAGGRDTGELFF.

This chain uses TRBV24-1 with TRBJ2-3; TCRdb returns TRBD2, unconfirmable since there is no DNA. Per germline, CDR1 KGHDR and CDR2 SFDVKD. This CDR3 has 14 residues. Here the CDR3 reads CATSASGRTDTQYF.

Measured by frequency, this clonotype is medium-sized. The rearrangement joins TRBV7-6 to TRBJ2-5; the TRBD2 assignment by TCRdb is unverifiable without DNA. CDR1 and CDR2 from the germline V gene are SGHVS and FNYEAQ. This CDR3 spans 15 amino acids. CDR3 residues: CASSSLAGGQETQYF.

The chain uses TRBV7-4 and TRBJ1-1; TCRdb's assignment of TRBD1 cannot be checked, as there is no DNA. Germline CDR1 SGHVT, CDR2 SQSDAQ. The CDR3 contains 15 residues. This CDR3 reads CASSLETRGDTEAFF.

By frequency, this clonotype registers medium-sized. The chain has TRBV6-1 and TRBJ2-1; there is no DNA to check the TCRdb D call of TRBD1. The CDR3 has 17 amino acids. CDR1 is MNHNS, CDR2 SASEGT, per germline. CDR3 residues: CASRQRTGTVSYNEQFF.

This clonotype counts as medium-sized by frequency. This CDR3 is CASSAKGQEGYEQYF. The rearrangement joins TRBV19 to TRBJ2-7; the TRBD1 assignment by TCRdb is unverifiable without DNA. This CDR3 has 15 residues. Looked up from germline, CDR1 is LNHDA and CDR2 is SQIVND (reference sequence).

This chain's CDR3 is CASSRGTSGEYEQYF. V gene TRBV18 combines with J gene TRBJ2-7; without DNA, the TCRdb call of TRBD2 cannot be checked. Germline V gene data show CDR1 as KGHSH and CDR2 as LQKENI. This CDR3 contains 15 residues.

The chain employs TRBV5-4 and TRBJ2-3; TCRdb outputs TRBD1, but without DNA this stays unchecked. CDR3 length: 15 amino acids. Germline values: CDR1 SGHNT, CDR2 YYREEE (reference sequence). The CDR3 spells CASMGPGPSTDTQYF.

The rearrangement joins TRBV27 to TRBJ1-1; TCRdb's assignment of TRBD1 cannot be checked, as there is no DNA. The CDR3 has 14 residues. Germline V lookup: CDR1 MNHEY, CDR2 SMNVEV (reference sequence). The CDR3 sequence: CVSMDRGANTEAFF.

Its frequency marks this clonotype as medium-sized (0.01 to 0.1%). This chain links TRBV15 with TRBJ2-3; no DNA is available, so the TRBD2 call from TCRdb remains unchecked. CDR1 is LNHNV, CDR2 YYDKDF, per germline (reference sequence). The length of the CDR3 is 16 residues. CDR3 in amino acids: CATSRGPAGGGDTQYF.

CDR3: CASSLWRGAGEQYF. V is TRBV27 and J is TRBJ2-7; TCRdb outputs TRBD1, but without DNA this stays unchecked. The CDR3 covers 14 residues. CDR1 and CDR2 from the germline V gene are MNHEY and SMNVEV (reference sequence).